The present T cell receptor (beta chain) was sequenced within a study of blood T cell repertoires in COVID-19. Study information: The United States, Italy and Spain provided the acute and convalescent COVID-19 samples.

Profiled with immunoSEQ multiplex PCR; TCRdb holds only in-frame clones, not every one. The sample records roughly 220,000 clones, 70% to 90% being singletons. The sequenced sample was PBMCs or T cells enriched from blood (not recorded which). This sequence was found in a woman aged 40 to 50 with acute COVID-19.

Here the CDR3 DNA reads TGTGCCAGCAGCTGGGGGGGCGAAGGTGGAAACACCATATATTTT. Protein: CASSWGGEGGNTIYF. The rearrangement joins TRBV5-4 to TRBJ1-3; a possible D gene is TRBD1 (6 bases). The CDR3 is made up of 15 amino acids. V lost 3 bases, J lost 3 bases, and 13 bases lay in between. CDR1 is SGHNT, CDR2 YYREEE, per germline (reference sequence).